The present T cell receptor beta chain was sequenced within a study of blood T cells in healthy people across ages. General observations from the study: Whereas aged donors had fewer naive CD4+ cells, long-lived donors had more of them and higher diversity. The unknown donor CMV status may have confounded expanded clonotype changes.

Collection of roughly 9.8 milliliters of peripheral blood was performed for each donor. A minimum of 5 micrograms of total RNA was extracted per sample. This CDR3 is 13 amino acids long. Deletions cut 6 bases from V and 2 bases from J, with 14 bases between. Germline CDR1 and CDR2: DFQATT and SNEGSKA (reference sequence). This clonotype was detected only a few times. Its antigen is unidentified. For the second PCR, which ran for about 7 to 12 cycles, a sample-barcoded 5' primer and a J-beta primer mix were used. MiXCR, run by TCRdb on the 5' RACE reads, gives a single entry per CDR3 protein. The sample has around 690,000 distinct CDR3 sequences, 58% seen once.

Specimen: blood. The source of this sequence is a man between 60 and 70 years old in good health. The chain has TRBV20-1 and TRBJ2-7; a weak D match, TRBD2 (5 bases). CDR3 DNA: TGCAGTGCCCCGGGGATAGGGACCTACGAGCAGTACTTC. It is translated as CSAPGIGTYEQYF.